The entry that follows covers one TCR beta chain sequence. The entry originates in a study of blood T cell repertoires in COVID-19. At the level of the study: Sites in the United States, Italy and Spain provided acute and convalescent COVID-19 samples. Nucleic acid was either cDNA or gDNA, and it came from T cells, B-cell-depleted T cells, or PBMCs.

CDR3 size: 17 residues. The V and J ends lost 1 base and 4 bases respectively, with 17 bases between them. The germline gives CDR1 SGHAT, CDR2 FQNNGV. Under the authors' procedure: Quantification of nucleated cells was approximated via reference gene primer amplification. The assay was immunoSEQ multiplex PCR, and TCRdb's table has in-frame clones only and misses some. The V and J calls and clone size are taken from that table; D and trimming were inferred from the DNA. The table includes under 500,000 clones, around 89% detected once. The chain combines TRBV11-2 with TRBJ2-1; weak D call: TRBD1 (5 bases). This sequence originates from a woman aged 25-40 years with acute or convalescent COVID-19. The sequenced sample was peripheral blood. CDR3 amino acids: CASSLGRVLLDYNEQFF. The DNA for the CDR3 is TGTGCCAGCAGCTTAGGCAGGGTACTTTTAGATTACAATGAGCAGTTCTTC.